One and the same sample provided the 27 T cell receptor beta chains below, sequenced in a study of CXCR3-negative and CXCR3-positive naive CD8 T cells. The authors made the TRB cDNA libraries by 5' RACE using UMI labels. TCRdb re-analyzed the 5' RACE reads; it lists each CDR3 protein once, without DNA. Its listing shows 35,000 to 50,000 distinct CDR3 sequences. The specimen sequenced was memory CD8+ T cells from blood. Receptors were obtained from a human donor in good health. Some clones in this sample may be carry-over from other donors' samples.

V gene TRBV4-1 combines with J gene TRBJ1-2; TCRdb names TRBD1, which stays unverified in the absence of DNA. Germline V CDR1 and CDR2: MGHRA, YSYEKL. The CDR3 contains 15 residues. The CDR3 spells CASSQEMSGASGYTF.

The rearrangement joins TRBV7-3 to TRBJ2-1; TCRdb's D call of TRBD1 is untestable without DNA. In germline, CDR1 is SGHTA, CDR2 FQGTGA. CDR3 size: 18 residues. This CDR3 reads CASSLLSRGGFSYNEQFF.

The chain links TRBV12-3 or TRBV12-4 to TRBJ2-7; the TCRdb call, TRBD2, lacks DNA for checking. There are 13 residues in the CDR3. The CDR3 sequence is CASSPSSVGEQYF.

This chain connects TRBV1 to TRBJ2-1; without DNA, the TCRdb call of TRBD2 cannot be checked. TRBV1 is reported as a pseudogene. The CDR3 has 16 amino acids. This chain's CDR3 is CTSSHAGTSPWDEQFF.

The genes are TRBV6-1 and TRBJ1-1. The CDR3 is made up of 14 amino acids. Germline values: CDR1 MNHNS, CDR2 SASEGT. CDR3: CASSEWQENTEAFF.

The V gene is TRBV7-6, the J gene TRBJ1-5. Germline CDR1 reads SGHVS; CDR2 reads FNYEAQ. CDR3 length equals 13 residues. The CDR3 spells CASSLWGDQPQHF.

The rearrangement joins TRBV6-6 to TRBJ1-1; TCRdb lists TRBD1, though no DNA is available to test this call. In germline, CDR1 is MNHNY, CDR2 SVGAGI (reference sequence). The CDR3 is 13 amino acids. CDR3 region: CASSPTGQFEAFF.

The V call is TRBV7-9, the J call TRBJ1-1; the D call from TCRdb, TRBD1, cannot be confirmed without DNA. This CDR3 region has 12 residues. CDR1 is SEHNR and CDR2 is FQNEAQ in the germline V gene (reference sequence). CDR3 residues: CASTPARIEAFF.

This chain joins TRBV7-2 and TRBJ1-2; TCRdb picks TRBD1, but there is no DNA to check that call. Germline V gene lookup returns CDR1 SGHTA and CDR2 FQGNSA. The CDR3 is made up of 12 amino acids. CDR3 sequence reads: CASSFDGDGYTF.

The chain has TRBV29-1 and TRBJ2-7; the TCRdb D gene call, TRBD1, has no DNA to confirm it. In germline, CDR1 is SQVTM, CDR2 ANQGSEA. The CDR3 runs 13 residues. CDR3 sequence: CSVGQGFSYEQYF.

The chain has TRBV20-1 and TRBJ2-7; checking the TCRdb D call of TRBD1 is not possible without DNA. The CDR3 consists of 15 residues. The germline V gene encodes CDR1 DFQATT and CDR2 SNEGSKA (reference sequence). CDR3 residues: CSATLAGREVGVQYF.

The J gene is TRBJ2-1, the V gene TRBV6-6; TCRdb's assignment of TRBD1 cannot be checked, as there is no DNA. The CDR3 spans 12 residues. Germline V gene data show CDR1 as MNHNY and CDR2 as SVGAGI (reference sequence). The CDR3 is CASFTGHNEQFF.

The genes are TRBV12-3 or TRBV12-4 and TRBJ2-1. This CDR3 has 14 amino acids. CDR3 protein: CASSLGGPYNEQFF.

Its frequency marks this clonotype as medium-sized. The CDR3 sequence is CASSPEGWQETQYF. The chain uses TRBV7-9 and TRBJ2-5; lacking DNA, the TRBD2 call made by TCRdb goes unchecked. Germline lookup yields CDR1 SEHNR and CDR2 FQNEAQ (reference sequence). CDR3 length: 14 residues.

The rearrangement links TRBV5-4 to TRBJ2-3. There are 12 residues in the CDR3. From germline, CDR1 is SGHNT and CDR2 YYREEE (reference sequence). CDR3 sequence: CASSDIGDTQYF.

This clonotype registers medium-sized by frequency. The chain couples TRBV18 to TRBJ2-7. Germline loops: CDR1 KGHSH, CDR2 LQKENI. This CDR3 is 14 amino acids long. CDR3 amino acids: CASSPPGGLYEQYF.

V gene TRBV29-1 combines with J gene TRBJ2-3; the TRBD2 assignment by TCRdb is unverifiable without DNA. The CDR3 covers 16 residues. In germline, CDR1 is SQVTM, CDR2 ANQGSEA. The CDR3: CSVDSSAGGSADTQYF.

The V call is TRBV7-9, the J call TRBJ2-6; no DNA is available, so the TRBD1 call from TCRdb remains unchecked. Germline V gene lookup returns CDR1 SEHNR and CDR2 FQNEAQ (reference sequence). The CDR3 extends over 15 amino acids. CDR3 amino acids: CASSYLSRVSNVLTF.

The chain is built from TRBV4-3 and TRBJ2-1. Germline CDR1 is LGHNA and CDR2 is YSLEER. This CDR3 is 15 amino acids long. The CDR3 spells CASSQDRPFYNEQFF.

CDR3 in amino acids: CATGLAGPYEQYF. J is TRBJ2-7 and V is TRBV30; the D call from TCRdb, TRBD2, cannot be confirmed without DNA. Germline V gene sequence: CDR1 GTSNPN, CDR2 SVGIG (reference sequence). There are 13 residues in the CDR3.

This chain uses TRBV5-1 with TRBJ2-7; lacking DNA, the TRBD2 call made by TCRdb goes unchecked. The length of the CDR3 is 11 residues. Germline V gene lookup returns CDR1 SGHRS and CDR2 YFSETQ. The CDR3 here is CASIGGGEQYF.

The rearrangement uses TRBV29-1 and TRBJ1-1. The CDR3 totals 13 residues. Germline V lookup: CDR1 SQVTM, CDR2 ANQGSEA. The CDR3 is CSSNSGTGTEAFF.

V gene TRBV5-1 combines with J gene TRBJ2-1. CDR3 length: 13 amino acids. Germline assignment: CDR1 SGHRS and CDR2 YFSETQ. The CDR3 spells CASSQLWGDEQFF.

The CDR3: CASSQDQERGRDEQFF. The chain recombines TRBV14 with TRBJ2-1; TCRdb gives TRBD2 as the D gene, but with no DNA this cannot be confirmed. The CDR3 is made up of 16 amino acids. Germline lookup yields CDR1 SGHDN and CDR2 FVKESK.

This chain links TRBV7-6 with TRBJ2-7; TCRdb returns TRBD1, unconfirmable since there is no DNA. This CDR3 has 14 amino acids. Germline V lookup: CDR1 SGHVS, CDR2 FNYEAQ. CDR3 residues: CASSPGTGSHEQYF. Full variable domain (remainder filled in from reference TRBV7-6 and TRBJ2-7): GAGVSQSPRYKVTKRGQDVALRCDPISGHVSLYWYRQALGQGPEFLTYFNYEAQQDKSGLPNDRFSAERPEGSISTLTIQRTEQRDSAMYRCASSPGTGSHEQYFGPGTRLTVT.

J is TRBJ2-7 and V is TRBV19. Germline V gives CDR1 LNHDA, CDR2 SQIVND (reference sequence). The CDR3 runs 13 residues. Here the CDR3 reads CASSSGSIYEQYF.

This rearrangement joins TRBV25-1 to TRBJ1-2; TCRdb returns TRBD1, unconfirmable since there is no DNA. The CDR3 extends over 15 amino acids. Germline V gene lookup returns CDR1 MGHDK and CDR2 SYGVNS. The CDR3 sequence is CASSEPGTGLYGYTF.